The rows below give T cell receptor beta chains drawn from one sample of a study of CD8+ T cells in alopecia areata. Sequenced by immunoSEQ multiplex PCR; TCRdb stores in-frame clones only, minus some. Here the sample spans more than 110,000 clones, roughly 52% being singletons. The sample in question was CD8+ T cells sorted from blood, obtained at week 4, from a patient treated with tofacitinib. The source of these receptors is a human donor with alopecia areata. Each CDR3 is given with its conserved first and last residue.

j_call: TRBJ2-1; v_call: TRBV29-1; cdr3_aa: CSVDGLPYEQFF
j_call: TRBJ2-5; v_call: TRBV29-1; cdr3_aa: CSVGTGYRTQYF
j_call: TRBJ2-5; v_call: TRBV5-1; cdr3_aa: CASSSGQVVWETQYF
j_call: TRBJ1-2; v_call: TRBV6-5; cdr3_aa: CASSYSSPRGGGYTF
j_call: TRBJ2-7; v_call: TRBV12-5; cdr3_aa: CASGTDSTYEQYF
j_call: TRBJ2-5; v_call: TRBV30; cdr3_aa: CAWCQGPQETQYF
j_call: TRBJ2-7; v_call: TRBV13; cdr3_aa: CASSLGRDPSYEQYF
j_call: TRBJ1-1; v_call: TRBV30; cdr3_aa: CAWRKRDRGRETEAFF
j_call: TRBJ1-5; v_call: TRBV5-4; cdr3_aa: CASSLDPDSNQPQHF
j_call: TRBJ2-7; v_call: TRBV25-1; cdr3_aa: CASSGQGGVHEQYF
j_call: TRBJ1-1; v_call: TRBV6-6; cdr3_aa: CASSYGQGGTEAFF
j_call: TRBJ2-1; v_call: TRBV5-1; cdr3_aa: CASSSGTSGAYNEQFF
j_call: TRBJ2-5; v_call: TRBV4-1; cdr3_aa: CASSQVHRYQETQYF
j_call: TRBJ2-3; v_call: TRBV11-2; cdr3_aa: CASSQGPSGTDTQYF
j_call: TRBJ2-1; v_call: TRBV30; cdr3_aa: CASRGRGPYNEQFF
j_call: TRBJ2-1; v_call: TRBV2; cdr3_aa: CASSVWADSYNEQFF
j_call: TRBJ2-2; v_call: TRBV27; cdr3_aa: CASSTRIGELFF
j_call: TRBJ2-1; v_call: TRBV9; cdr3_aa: CASSITSGQEQFF
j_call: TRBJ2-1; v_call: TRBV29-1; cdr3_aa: CSVGFLFNEQFF
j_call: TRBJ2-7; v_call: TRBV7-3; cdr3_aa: CASSLLSKWVYEQYF
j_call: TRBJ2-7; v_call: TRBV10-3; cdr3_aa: CAISDQGSYEQYF
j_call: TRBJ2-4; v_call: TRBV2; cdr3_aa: CASSGYSSIQYF
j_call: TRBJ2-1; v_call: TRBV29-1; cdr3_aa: CSVVFIRGYNEQFF
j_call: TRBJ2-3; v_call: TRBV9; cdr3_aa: CASSAEGGTDTQYF
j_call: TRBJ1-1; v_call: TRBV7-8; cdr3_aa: CASSSARENTEAFF
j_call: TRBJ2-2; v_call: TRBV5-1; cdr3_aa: CASSFYAGTGNTGELFF